What follows are 9 T cell receptor beta chains derived from one specimen sequenced in a study of blood T cell repertoires in COVID-19. TCRdb's copy holds only in-frame clones and misses some; the assay was immunoSEQ multiplex PCR. The sample has about 190,000 clones; around nine tenths are singletons. Input material: peripheral blood. Receptors originate from a man aged 40-49 years with acute or convalescent COVID-19.

This clone was seen once. This chain connects TRBV3-1 (or the pseudogene TRBV3-2) to TRBJ1-4, with D maybe TRBD1 (6 bases). V was shortened by 5 bases and J by 0 bases, with 19 bases between the two germline ends. Per germline, CDR1 LGHDT and CDR2 YNNKEL (reference sequence). The CDR3 has 18 residues. CDR3 sequence: CASSTHRATLATNEKLFF. The DNA of the CDR3 is TGTGCCAGCAGCACACACAGGGCAACCCTAGCAACTAATGAAAAACTGTTTTTT.

This clone appeared a few times. The gene calls are TRBV30 and TRBJ1-1; tentative D call: TRBD1 (6 bases). This CDR3 comprises 12 residues. The germline V gene has CDR1 GTSNPN and CDR2 SVGIG (reference sequence). V shed 5 bases and J shed 7 bases, with 14 bases lying between them. The CDR3 sequence: CAWQDSVIEAFF. The CDR3 DNA reads as TGTGCCTGGCAGGACAGCGTAATTGAAGCTTTCTTT. Based on the CDR3 plus reference TRBV30 and TRBJ1-1, the full variable domain is SQTIHQWPATLVQPVGSPLSLECTVEGTSNPNLYWYRQAAGRGLQLLFYSVGIGQISSEVPQNLSASRPQDRQFILSSKKLLLSDSGFYLCAWQDSVIEAFFGQGTRLTVV.

This clone has just one count. The chain recombines TRBV7-2 with TRBJ2-3; D might be TRBD1 (6 bases). CDR1 and CDR2 from the germline V gene are SGHTA and FQGNSA. The CDR3 contains 14 residues. V dropped 0 bases and J dropped 3 bases, with 7 bases sitting between them. The CDR3 nucleotides read TGTGCCAGCAGCTTAGCCAGGGGAACAGATACGCAGTATTTT. It codes for CASSLARGTDTQYF.

The chain uses TRBV6-2 or TRBV6-3 and TRBJ1-4; the D is unclear. The CDR3 sequence is 12 residues long. Deletions cut 2 bases from V and 13 bases from J, with 11 bases between. CDR1 is MNHEY, CDR2 SVGEGT, per germline. The CDR3 coding sequence is TGTGCCAGCAGTTACCTTAACCACGGACTGTTTTTT. Protein: CASSYLNHGLFF.

This chain uses TRBV4-2 with TRBJ2-2, with D maybe TRBD2 (7 bases). This CDR3 is built from 19 residues. Germline CDR1 is LGHNA and CDR2 is YNFKEQ. The V end was cut by 1 base, the J end by 0 bases, with 18 bases between. The CDR3, as DNA: TGTGCCAGCAGCCAAGGGGGGGGGCGGTTCTCCGCGAACACCGGGGAGCTGTTTTTT. This gives the protein CASSQGGGRFSANTGELFF.

CDR3 loop: CASSIQGWETQYF. CDR3 bases: TGTGCCAGCAGTATCCAGGGGTGGGAGACCCAGTACTTC. The rearrangement joins TRBV6-2 or TRBV6-3 to TRBJ2-5; tentative D call: TRBD1 (6 bases). Per germline, CDR1 MNHEY and CDR2 SVGEGT. V lost 5 bases, J lost 5 bases, and 12 bases lay in between. CDR3 size: 13 residues.

The chain joins TRBV6-1 to TRBJ2-6; 7 bases align to TRBD1. V lost 3 bases, J lost 0 bases, and 5 bases stayed unmatched. Germline CDR1 and CDR2: MNHNS and SASEGT. There are 17 residues in the CDR3. The CDR3 is CASSDEGAYSGANVLTF. DNA of the CDR3: TGTGCCAGCAGTGATGAGGGGGCCTACTCTGGGGCCAACGTCCTGACTTTC.

The chain employs TRBV30 and TRBJ1-1; 12 nucleotides agree with TRBD1. Germline V gives CDR1 GTSNPN, CDR2 SVGIG (reference sequence). The junction had 8 bases not matched to a gene; V was cut back by 1 base and J by 5 bases. The CDR3 contains 16 residues. The CDR3 is CAWSGRDRGRETEAFF. CDR3 DNA sequence: TGTGCCTGGAGTGGTAGGGACAGGGGGCGGGAAACTGAAGCTTTCTTT.

The chain joins TRBV20-1 to TRBJ2-1, with 9 bases identical to TRBD2. J lost 9 bases, V lost 3 bases, and 12 bases had no gene match. Germline assignment: CDR1 DFQATT and CDR2 SNEGSKA (reference sequence). This CDR3 has 15 residues. This chain's CDR3 is CSASLPGRGGLEQFF. The CDR3 DNA sequence: TGCAGTGCTAGTCTACCCGGGCGGGGGGGCCTTGAGCAGTTCTTC.